This entry lists 12 T cell receptor beta chains sequenced from one sample in a study of cytomegalovirus exposure and HLA in healthy donors (TCRdb year 2017). The library was built by means of the immunoSEQ multiplex PCR assay. A mixture of 60 forward primers for TCR Vbeta segments and 13 reverse primers for TCR Jbeta segments was used in the multiplex PCR. TCRdb retrieved this table from immuneACCESS and kept in-frame rearrangements only. Not all clones are present; in checked studies, unresolved V genes account for under half, and no reason is known for the remainder. The sample records 120,000 or so clones, 80% of which are singletons. Of the sample, around 8% falls within the top ten clones. The sequenced sample consisted of PBMCs. The source of these receptors is a female donor in good health and CMV-seropositive.

The genes are TRBV11-1 and TRBJ2-1; TRBD1 matches at 7 bases. The CDR3 extends over 14 amino acids. Germline CDR1 and CDR2: SGHAT and FQDESV (reference sequence). The V gene end was trimmed by 6 bases and the J gene end by 3 bases; junction bases not matched to a gene: 5. The CDR3 region is CASRTGTDYNEQFF. CDR3 bases: TGTGCCAGCAGAACCGGGACAGACTACAATGAGCAGTTCTTC. Full variable domain (rest looked up from reference TRBV11-1 and TRBJ2-1): EAEVAQSPRYKITEKSQAVAFWCDPISGHATLYWYRQILGQGPELLVQFQDESVVDDSQLPKDRFSAERLKGVDSTLKIQPAELGDSAMYLCASRTGTDYNEQFFGPGTRLTVL.

The rearrangement joins TRBV25-1 to TRBJ2-7; D remains unclear. The CDR3 covers 11 residues. V shed 5 bases and J shed 4 bases, with 6 bases lying between them. CDR1 and CDR2 from the germline V gene are MGHDK and SYGVNS. In nucleotides, the CDR3 is TGTGCCAGCAGTTTCTCTTACGAGCAGTACTTC. This encodes CASSFSYEQYF.

This chain joins TRBV7-9 and TRBJ1-1; D remains ambiguous. CDR1 and CDR2 (germline): SEHNR, FQNEAQ (reference sequence). The V gene lost 5 bases and the J gene lost 6 bases, with 7 bases spanning the gap. The CDR3 consists of 11 residues. DNA of the CDR3: TGTGCCAGCAGCCAAATGTCTGAAGCTTTCTTT. It specifies CASSQMSEAFF.

This rearrangement joins TRBV29-1 to TRBJ1-2; D is perhaps TRBD1 (5 bases). This CDR3 region has 13 residues. V lost 8 bases to trimming and J lost 6 bases, with 19 bases between them. Germline CDR1 and CDR2: SQVTM and ANQGSEA. CDR3: CSLWTSSSNGYTF. In nucleotides, the CDR3 is TGCAGCCTGTGGACAAGCTCGAGCAATGGCTACACCTTC.

This chain links TRBV10-3 with TRBJ1-1; D perhaps matches TRBD1 (6 bases). The germline V and J ends were trimmed by 4 bases and 1 base, with 16 bases remaining between them. Germline assignment: CDR1 ENHRY and CDR2 SYGVKD. This CDR3 spans 16 amino acids. The CDR3 bases are TGTGCCATCAGTGGACCTAGGGGGGGGCGGAACACTGAAGCTTTCTTT. Its protein is CAISGPRGGRNTEAFF.

The chain links TRBV2 to TRBJ2-5, with D perhaps matching TRBD2 (5 bases). Germline V gene lookup returns CDR1 SNHLY and CDR2 FYNNEI. V lost 8 bases and J lost 5, with 12 bases in between. The CDR3 has 12 residues. Written as DNA, the CDR3 is TGTGCCAGCGGATATGGGGAGGAGACCCAGTACTTC. Its protein product is CASGYGEETQYF.

V gene TRBV19 combines with J gene TRBJ2-5, with 9 bases matching TRBD1. The CDR3 is made up of 14 amino acids. Germline V lookup: CDR1 LNHDA, CDR2 SQIVND (reference sequence). V dropped 10 bases and J dropped 5; count of bases not matched to a gene: 11. CDR3 region: CATGGTGLGETQYF. The CDR3 coding sequence is TGTGCCACCGGAGGGACAGGGTTAGGGGAGACCCAGTACTTC.

This clone was found once. This chain joins TRBV5-6 and TRBJ2-2, with TRBD2 identical over 9 bases. Trimming removed 2 bases from V and 4 bases from J; junction bases left unmatched: 6. The CDR3 length is 16 residues. Germline V lookup: CDR1 SGHDT, CDR2 YYEEEE. The CDR3 loop is CASSFRSSGATGELFF. The CDR3 region has the DNA TGTGCCAGCAGCTTTCGCTCTAGCGGGGCCACCGGGGAGCTGTTTTTT.

J is TRBJ1-2 and V is TRBV12-2; the D segment call TRBD1 is taken from the table without a DNA check. TRBV12-2 is an annotated pseudogene. This CDR3 contains 17 residues. CDR3 amino acids: CASQLSYRGFYNYGYTF. The CDR3 DNA reads as TGTGCAAGTCAACTCTCTTACAGGGGGTTCTATAACTATGGCTACACCTTC.

This chain joins TRBV4-2 and TRBJ1-2; TRBD1 aligns across 10 bases. The CDR3 has 16 residues. Per the germline V gene, CDR1 is LGHNA and CDR2 is YNFKEQ. Trimming cost V 1 base and J 8 bases; bases outside gene matches: 10. The CDR3 DNA follows: TGTGCCAGCAGCCAAGCCCAGGGACAGGGGAATTACGGCTACACCTTC. Amino acids: CASSQAQGQGNYGYTF.

CDR3 bases: TGTGCCAGCAGCATGGGGACAGCCAGGGCGTACTTC. Its protein is CASSMGTARAYF. This rearrangement joins TRBV7-9 to TRBJ2-7; TRBD1 aligns across 7 bases. Trimming at V came to 5 bases and at J to 12 bases, leaving 10 bases not matched to a gene. CDR1 is SEHNR, CDR2 FQNEAQ, per germline (reference sequence). The CDR3 loop spans 12 amino acids.

This chain uses TRBV29-1 with TRBJ1-5, with TRBD1 matching 7 bases. Germline assignment: CDR1 SQVTM and CDR2 ANQGSEA. The CDR3 is made up of 13 amino acids. V shed 4 bases, J shed 7 bases, and the junction held 7 bases outside the gene matches. CDR3 loop: CSVGTGANQPQHF. CDR3 nucleotides: TGCAGCGTTGGTACAGGGGCGAACCAGCCCCAGCATTTT. Supplemented by reference TRBV29-1 and TRBJ1-5, the full variable domain reads SAVISQKPSRDICQRGTSLTIQCQVDSQVTMMFWYRQQPGQSLTLIATANQGSEATYESGFVIDKFPISRPNLTFSTLTVSNMSPEDSSIYLCSVGTGANQPQHFGDGTRLSIL.